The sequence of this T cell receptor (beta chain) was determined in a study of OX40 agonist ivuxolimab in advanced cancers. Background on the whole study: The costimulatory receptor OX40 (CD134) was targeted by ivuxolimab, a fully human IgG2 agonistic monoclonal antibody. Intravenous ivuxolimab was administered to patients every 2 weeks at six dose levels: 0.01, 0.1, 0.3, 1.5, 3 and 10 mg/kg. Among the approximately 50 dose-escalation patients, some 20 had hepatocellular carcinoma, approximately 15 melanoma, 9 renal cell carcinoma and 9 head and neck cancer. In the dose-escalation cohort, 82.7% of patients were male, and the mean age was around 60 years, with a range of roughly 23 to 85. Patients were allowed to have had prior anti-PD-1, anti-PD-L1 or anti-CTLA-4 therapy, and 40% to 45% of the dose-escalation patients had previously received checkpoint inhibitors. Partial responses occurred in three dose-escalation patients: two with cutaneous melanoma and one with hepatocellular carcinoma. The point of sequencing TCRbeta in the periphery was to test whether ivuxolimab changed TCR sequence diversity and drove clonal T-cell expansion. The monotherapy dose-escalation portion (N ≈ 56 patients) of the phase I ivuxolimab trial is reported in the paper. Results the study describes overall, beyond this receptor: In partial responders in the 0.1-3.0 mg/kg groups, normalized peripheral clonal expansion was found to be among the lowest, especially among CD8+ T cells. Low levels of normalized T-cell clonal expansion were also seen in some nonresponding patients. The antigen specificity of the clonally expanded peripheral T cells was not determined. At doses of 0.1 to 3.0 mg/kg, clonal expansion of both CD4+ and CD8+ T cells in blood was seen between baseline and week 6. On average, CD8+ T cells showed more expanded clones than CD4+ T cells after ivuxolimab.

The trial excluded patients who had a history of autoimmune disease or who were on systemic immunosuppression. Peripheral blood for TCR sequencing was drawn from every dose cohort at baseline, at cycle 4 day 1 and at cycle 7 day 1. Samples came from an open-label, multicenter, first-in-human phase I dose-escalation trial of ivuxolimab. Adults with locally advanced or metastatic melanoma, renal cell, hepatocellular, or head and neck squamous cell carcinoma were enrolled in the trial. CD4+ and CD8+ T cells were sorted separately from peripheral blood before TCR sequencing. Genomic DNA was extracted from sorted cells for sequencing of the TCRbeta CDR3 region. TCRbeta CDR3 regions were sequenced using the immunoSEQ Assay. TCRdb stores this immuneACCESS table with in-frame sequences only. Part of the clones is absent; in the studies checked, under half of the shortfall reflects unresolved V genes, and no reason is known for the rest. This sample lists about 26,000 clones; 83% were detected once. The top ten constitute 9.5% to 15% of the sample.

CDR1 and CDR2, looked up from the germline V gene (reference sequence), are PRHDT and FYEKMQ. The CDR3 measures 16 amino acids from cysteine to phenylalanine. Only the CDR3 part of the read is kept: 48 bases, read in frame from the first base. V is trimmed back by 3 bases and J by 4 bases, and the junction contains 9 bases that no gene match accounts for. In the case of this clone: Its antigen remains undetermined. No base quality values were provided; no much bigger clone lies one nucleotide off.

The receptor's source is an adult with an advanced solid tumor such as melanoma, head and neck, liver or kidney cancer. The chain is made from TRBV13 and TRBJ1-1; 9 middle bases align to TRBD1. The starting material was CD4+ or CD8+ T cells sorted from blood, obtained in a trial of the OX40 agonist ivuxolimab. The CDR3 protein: CASSFATGGRGTEAFF. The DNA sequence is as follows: TGTGCCAGCAGCTTCGCGACAGGGGGTAGGGGCACTGAAGCTTTCTTT.